This is a list of T cell receptor beta chains from one sample in a study of T cell responses to AZD1222 COVID-19 vaccine. Method: immunoSEQ multiplex PCR; TCRdb's copy keeps in-frame clones and lacks some. The sample holds approximately 100,000 clones; around 85% are singletons and the top ten take 4.5%. Sample: peripheral blood, taken 28 days after the second AZD1222 dose. These receptors came from an adult who received the AZD1222 COVID-19 vaccine. The CDR3 runs from the conserved cysteine through the conserved F or W. The D gene is left open where the match is weak. The listing skips clone size in some rows; elsewhere it reads once, few, many or a size class.

D gene,J gene,clone size,V gene,CDR3 protein,CDR3 DNA
-,TRBJ2-7,-,TRBV18,CASSPMRGEYEQYF,TGTGCCAGCTCACCGATGAGGGGGGAGTACGAGCAGTACTTC
-,TRBJ2-5,-,TRBV5-4,CASSLAMAFQETQYF,TGTGCCAGCAGCTTGGCCATGGCGTTCCAAGAGACCCAGTACTTC
TRBD1,TRBJ2-5,-,TRBV9,CASSAHSGGETQYF,TGTGCCAGCAGCGCACACTCAGGGGGAGAGACCCAGTACTTC
-,TRBJ1-1,-,TRBV9,CASSAQVTYTEAFF,TGTGCCAGCAGCGCGCAGGTGACGTACACTGAAGCTTTCTTT
-,TRBJ1-5,-,TRBV5-5,CASSLASGDQPQHF,TGTGCCAGCAGCTTGGCTTCAGGGGATCAGCCCCAGCATTTT
-,TRBJ2-7,few,TRBV7-8,CASSPTGLDNEQYF,TGTGCCAGCAGCCCAACGGGGTTGGATAACGAGCAGTACTTC
-,TRBJ2-1,-,TRBV5-1,CASSLEVRQQREQFF,TGCGCCAGCAGCTTGGAGGTTCGACAGCAAAGAGAGCAGTTCTTC
TRBD1,TRBJ2-2,-,TRBV7-9,CASSTGTAVRELFF,TGTGCCAGCAGCACCGGGACAGCGGTTCGGGAGCTGTTTTTT
-,TRBJ1-3,-,TRBV6-4,CASSHGRGSGNTIYF,TGTGCCAGCAGTCACGGCAGGGGATCTGGAAACACCATATATTTT
-,TRBJ2-7,-,TRBV2,CASSDPYEQYF,TGTGCCAGCAGTGACCCCTACGAGCAGTACTTC
TRBD1,TRBJ1-2,-,TRBV18,CASSPVSGQGPSYGYTF,TGTGCCAGCTCACCCGTTAGCGGACAGGGACCTTCCTATGGCTACACCTTC
-,TRBJ2-7,-,TRBV2,CASREDSYEQYF,TGTGCCAGCAGGGAGGACTCTTACGAGCAGTACTTC
-,TRBJ2-3,-,TRBV19,CASSIQVGTDTQYF,TGTGCCAGTAGTATACAAGTAGGCACAGATACGCAGTATTTT
-,TRBJ2-5,few,TRBV19,CASSIDIGGEGETQYF,TGTGCCAGTAGTATAGATATTGGGGGCGAGGGGGAGACCCAGTACTTC
-,TRBJ2-2,-,TRBV9,CASSNRDTGELFF,TGTGCCAGCAGCAACCGGGACACCGGGGAGCTGTTTTTT
-,TRBJ1-3,-,TRBV5-1,CASSLQGFSGNTIYF,TGCGCCAGCAGCTTACAGGGTTTCTCTGGAAACACCATATATTTT
TRBD2,TRBJ2-1,-,TRBV7-3,CASSLTASGGRNEQFF,TGTGCCAGCAGCTTAACGGCTAGCGGAGGCCGCAATGAGCAGTTCTTC
-,TRBJ1-5,-,TRBV7-2,CASSLHGGNQPQHF,TGTGCCAGCAGCTTACATGGGGGTAATCAGCCCCAGCATTTT
TRBD1,TRBJ2-7,-,TRBV6-6,CASSSTGEPPYEQYF,TGTGCCAGCAGTTCAACAGGGGAACCCCCCTACGAGCAGTACTTC
TRBD1,TRBJ2-5,few,TRBV4-1,CASSQEGGQQETQYF,TGCGCCAGCAGCCAAGAAGGGGGACAGCAAGAGACCCAGTACTTC
-,TRBJ2-5,-,TRBV12-3/TRBV12-4,CASSRQQETQYF,TGTGCCAGCAGTCGACAGCAAGAGACCCAGTACTTC
-,TRBJ1-6,-,TRBV10-1,CASSATGTSPLHF,TGCGCCAGCAGTGCTACAGGAACATCACCCCTCCACTTT